This T cell receptor beta chain was obtained from a study of OX40 agonist ivuxolimab in advanced cancers. Turning to the study itself: The treatment was a fully human IgG2 OX40 agonist, ivuxolimab.

Points on this clone: Its target is not known.

Study observations and caveats: In CD8+ T cells, expanded clones were on average more numerous than in CD4+.

Some clones are missing from TCRdb's copy, which holds only in-frame ones; the method was immunoSEQ multiplex PCR. The table lists tens of thousands of clones, roughly nine tenths of them singletons. The CDR3 contains 15 residues. The V segment lost 4 bases and the J segment 1 base; nucleotides outside the gene matches: 5. Germline V CDR1 and CDR2: SGHDN, FVKESK. The chain joins TRBV14 to TRBJ1-1, with 8 positions matching TRBD1. This TCR came from an adult with an advanced solid tumor such as melanoma, head and neck, liver or kidney cancer. The sample consisted of CD4+ or CD8+ T cells sorted from blood, taken in a trial of the OX40 agonist ivuxolimab. This chain's CDR3 is CASSRLDRANTEAFF. The CDR3, as DNA: TGTGCCAGCAGCCGCCTGGACAGGGCGAACACTGAAGCTTTCTTT.